This is a list of T cell receptor beta chains from one sample in a study of blood T cell repertoires in COVID-19. Produced via immunoSEQ multiplex PCR; TCRdb's table is partial and in-frame only. Of about 130,000 clones in the sample, 85% to 90% were seen once. The sample was peripheral blood. The receptors here all came from a man between 45 and 60 years old with active COVID-19. Both conserved end residues are part of each CDR3. A D gene is named only where the DNA matches it firmly. Size values are once, few and many counts, or a class for expanded clones, and some rows have none.

TRBJ1-1	NA	NA	TRBV18	CASSQQWNEAFF	TGTGCCAGCTCACAACAGTGGAATGAAGCTTTCTTT
TRBJ2-2	NA	NA	TRBV6-5	CASSWTVARELFF	TGTGCCAGCAGTTGGACAGTGGCCAGGGAGCTGTTTTTT
TRBJ2-5	TRBD2	once	TRBV29-1	CSVAGTSGGETQYF	TGCAGCGTTGCCGGGACTAGCGGTGGAGAGACCCAGTACTTC
TRBJ2-5	TRBD1	once	TRBV2	CASRDDRGRSETQYF	TGTGCCAGCAGAGATGACAGGGGGCGTTCAGAGACCCAGTACTTC
TRBJ1-3	NA	once	TRBV7-8	CASSLSPTGNTIYF	TGTGCCAGCAGCTTATCTCCTACGGGAAACACCATATATTTT
TRBJ2-6	TRBD1	NA	TRBV5-6	CASSAPGQGARGANVLTF	TGTGCCAGCAGCGCGCCGGGACAGGGGGCGCGAGGGGCCAACGTCCTGACTTTC
TRBJ1-4	TRBD1	NA	TRBV2	CARQGGRSEKLFF	TGTGCCAGACAGGGGGGGCGTAGTGAAAAACTGTTTTTT
TRBJ2-1	TRBD2	once	TRBV7-8	CASGRSGGGEQFF	TGTGCCAGCGGCCGCTCCGGGGGGGGTGAGCAGTTCTTC
TRBJ1-6	NA	NA	TRBV9	CASSVGGVGNSPLHF	TGTGCCAGCAGCGTAGGGGGGGTGGGTAATTCACCCCTCCACTTT
TRBJ2-2	TRBD2	NA	TRBV4-2	CASSQELAGGQELFF	TGTGCCAGCAGCCAAGAGCTAGCGGGGGGGCAGGAGCTGTTTTTT
TRBJ2-3	TRBD2	few	TRBV6-6	CASSLVGGVTDTQYF	TGTGCCAGCAGCCTCGTGGGGGGGGTCACAGATACGCAGTATTTT
TRBJ1-4	TRBD1	NA	TRBV7-2	CASSPGGGGEKLFF	TGTGCCAGCAGCCCAGGGGGCGGGGGTGAAAAACTGTTTTTT
TRBJ1-6	NA	NA	TRBV7-2	CASSLDSVNSPLHF	TGTGCCAGCAGCCTTGACAGCGTTAATTCACCCCTCCACTTT
TRBJ1-2	TRBD1	NA	TRBV19	CASKRGTEHVNYGYTF	TGTGCCAGTAAAAGAGGGACAGAACACGTTAACTATGGCTACACCTTC
TRBJ2-2	NA	few	TRBV18	CASSPAANTGELFF	TGTGCCAGCTCACCAGCGGCGAACACCGGGGAGCTGTTTTTT
TRBJ1-2	NA	NA	TRBV7-9	CASSPAQGASGYTF	TGTGCCAGCAGCCCTGCGCAGGGTGCATCCGGCTACACCTTC
TRBJ1-1	TRBD1	NA	TRBV5-1	CASSSTGTGGGTEAFF	TGCGCCAGCAGCTCAACCGGGACAGGGGGTGGCACTGAAGCTTTCTTT
TRBJ1-2	NA	NA	TRBV3-1/TRBV3-2	CASSHGGGNYGYTF	TGTGCCAGCAGCCATGGGGGCGGGAACTATGGCTACACCTTC
TRBJ2-5	NA	NA	TRBV3-1/TRBV3-2	CASDPRGARETQYF	TGTGCCAGCGACCCTCGGGGGGCACGGGAGACCCAGTACTTC
TRBJ1-2	NA	NA	TRBV3-1/TRBV3-2	CASSPGGYGYTF	TGTGCCAGCAGCCCGGGTGGCTATGGCTACACCTTC
TRBJ2-7	NA	NA	TRBV25-1	CASSEAGTYSYEQYF	TGTGCCAGCAGTGAAGCCGGGACATACTCCTACGAGCAGTACTTC
TRBJ1-5	NA	few	TRBV7-9	CASSLGGSQPQHF	TGTGCCAGCAGCTTAGGAGGGAGTCAGCCCCAGCATTTT
TRBJ1-6	NA	few	TRBV19	CASSNRVVSPLHF	TGTGCCAGTAGTAACAGGGTAGTTTCACCCCTCCACTTT
TRBJ2-2	TRBD2	NA	TRBV7-2	CASSLGGLVRGELFF	TGTGCCAGCAGCTTAGGGGGACTAGTCCGGGGGGAGCTGTTTTTT
TRBJ2-7	NA	NA	TRBV7-3	CASSFVPGNEQYF	TGTGCCAGCAGCTTCGTACCGGGGAACGAGCAGTACTTC
TRBJ2-3	TRBD1	NA	TRBV27	CASNRDRGTDTQYF	TGTGCCAGCAACCGGGACAGGGGCACAGATACGCAGTATTTT
TRBJ2-7	TRBD1	many	TRBV9	CASSTGQGYEQYF	TGTGCCAGCAGCACGGGACAGGGGTACGAGCAGTACTTC
TRBJ1-1	NA	NA	TRBV19	CASSMGQSFTEAFF	TGTGCCAGTAGTATGGGGCAGTCTTTCACTGAAGCTTTCTTT
TRBJ1-2	NA	NA	TRBV7-9	CASSPDIYGYTF	TGTGCCAGCAGCCCCGACATCTATGGCTACACCTTC
TRBJ1-1	TRBD1	NA	TRBV3-1/TRBV3-2	CASSLAFQGDTEAFF	TGTGCCAGCAGCCTAGCCTTCCAGGGGGACACTGAAGCTTTCTTT
TRBJ1-6	NA	NA	TRBV6-5	CASSLDQGNSPLHF	TGTGCCAGCAGCTTGGACCAGGGGAATTCACCCCTCCACTTT
TRBJ2-5	NA	NA	TRBV2	CASYPSAGALGETQYF	TGTGCCAGCTATCCCTCGGCGGGGGCGCTGGGGGAGACCCAGTACTTC
TRBJ2-2	NA	NA	TRBV6-5	CASSYGHLAGELFF	TGTGCCAGCAGTTACGGGCATCTGGCCGGGGAGCTGTTTTTT
TRBJ2-7	NA	NA	TRBV19	CASTVAGGNDEQYF	TGTGCCAGTACCGTCGCAGGGGGGAACGACGAGCAGTACTTC
TRBJ1-6	NA	NA	TRBV19	CASSSVSGGVSPLHF	TGTGCCAGTAGTAGCGTATCGGGAGGGGTCTCACCCCTCCACTTT
TRBJ1-2	NA	NA	TRBV27	CASSLGGNYGYTF	TGTGCCAGCAGTTTAGGCGGGAACTATGGCTACACCTTC
TRBJ1-1	NA	NA	TRBV30	CAWSVNGPFEIFF	TGTGCCTGGAGTGTAAATGGGCCGTTTGAGATCTTCTTT
TRBJ2-1	TRBD2	NA	TRBV6-5	CASSHELAGNNEQFF	TGTGCCAGCAGCCATGAGCTAGCGGGCAACAATGAGCAGTTCTTC
TRBJ2-7	NA	many	TRBV18	CASSPAQISYEQYF	TGTGCCAGCTCACCCGCACAGATATCCTACGAGCAGTACTTC
TRBJ2-5	TRBD1	once	TRBV2	CASSLQGDLARRQETQYF	TGTGCCAGCAGCCTACAGGGGGACCTGGCCCGACGACAAGAGACCCAGTACTTC
TRBJ1-6	TRBD1	NA	TRBV19	CATQQGADSPLHF	TGTGCCACCCAACAGGGGGCTGATTCACCCCTCCACTTT
TRBJ2-7	TRBD1	NA	TRBV24-1	CATSDGDSPYEQYF	TGTGCCACCAGTGACGGGGACAGCCCCTACGAGCAGTACTTC
TRBJ2-1	TRBD1	once	TRBV9	CASSEKTGLMSYNEQFF	TGTGCCAGCAGCGAAAAGACAGGGTTGATGTCCTACAATGAGCAGTTCTTC
TRBJ2-5	NA	NA	TRBV4-3	CASSQDFRAQETQYF	TGCGCCAGCAGCCAAGACTTCAGGGCCCAAGAGACCCAGTACTTC
TRBJ2-5	NA	NA	TRBV10-3	CAISENQKETQYF	TGTGCCATCAGTGAGAACCAGAAAGAGACCCAGTACTTC
TRBJ2-3	TRBD2	NA	TRBV5-1	CASSLRGGTDTQYF	TGCGCCAGCAGCTTACGGGGGGGCACAGATACGCAGTATTTT